This T cell receptor beta chain was obtained from a study of OX40 agonist ivuxolimab in advanced cancers. Germline lookup yields CDR1 DFQATT and CDR2 SNEGSKA (reference sequence). V was shortened by 3 bases and J by 4 bases, with 6 bases between the two germline ends. The CDR3 is 11 residues long. Peripheral blood came from all dose cohorts at three timepoints. As regards this clone: Its antigen is undetermined.

Assay used: immunoSEQ multiplex PCR; TCRdb lists only in-frame clones, some missing. The sample yields about 56,000 clones, over 80% seen once. Points from the study as a whole: Compared with CD4+, CD8+ T cells on average had more expanded clones. Within 6 weeks, CD4+ and CD8+ blood T cells expanded clonally at 0.1 to 3.0 mg/kg.

This clonotype was sampled from an adult with an advanced solid tumor such as melanoma, head and neck, liver or kidney cancer. The specimen comprised CD4+ or CD8+ T cells sorted from blood, sampled in a trial of the OX40 agonist ivuxolimab. The chain carries TRBV20-1 and TRBJ2-5; D gene ambiguous. The CDR3 here is CSASPAETQYF. The CDR3 region has the DNA TGCAGTGCTAGCCCGGCAGAGACCCAGTACTTC.